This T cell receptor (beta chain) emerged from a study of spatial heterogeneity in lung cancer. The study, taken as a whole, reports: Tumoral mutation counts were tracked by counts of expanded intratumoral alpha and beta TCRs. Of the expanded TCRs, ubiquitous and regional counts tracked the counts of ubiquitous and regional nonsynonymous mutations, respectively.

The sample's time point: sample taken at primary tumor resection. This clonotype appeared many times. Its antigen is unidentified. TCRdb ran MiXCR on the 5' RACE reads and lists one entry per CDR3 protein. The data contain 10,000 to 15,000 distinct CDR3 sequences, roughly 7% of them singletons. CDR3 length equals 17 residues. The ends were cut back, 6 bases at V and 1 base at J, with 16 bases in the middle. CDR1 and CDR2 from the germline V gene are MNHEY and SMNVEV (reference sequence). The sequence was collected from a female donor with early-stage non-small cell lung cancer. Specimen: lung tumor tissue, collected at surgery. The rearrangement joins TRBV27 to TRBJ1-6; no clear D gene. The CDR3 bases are TGTGCCAGCAGGCCGCCCGGGGTGAGGTCCTATAATTCACCCCTCCACTTT. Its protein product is CASRPPGVRSYNSPLHF.